The sequence of this TCR beta chain was determined in a study of Ad26.COV2.S vaccination and SARS-CoV-2 variants. The study, taken as a whole, reports: There was a possibility that the TCR breadth and depth analyses underestimated total T cell responses. Spike-specific TCR breadth was greater in vaccine than placebo recipients.

Comment on this clone: Its antigen is not known.

Trimming took 2 bases from V and 2 from J, leaving 1 base between them. This CDR3 spans 11 amino acids. Per germline, CDR1 MNHEY and CDR2 SVGEGT. Specified treatment: around 19 received Ad26.COV2.S at low or high dose, single or two shots; about five received placebo; per-sample allocation not given. At day 63 after the first vaccine or placebo injection, samples were drawn. The protocol was immunoSEQ multiplex PCR, while the TCRdb copy is restricted to in-frame clones and leaves out a portion. The data hold about 350,000 clones, with approximately 85% observed a single time. This specimen was peripheral blood, taken in a trial of Ad26.COV2.S vaccine versus placebo. The chain has TRBV6-2 or TRBV6-3 and TRBJ2-7; D unclear. The origin of this receptor is a person between 18 and 60 years old who received the Ad26.COV2.S COVID-19 vaccine or a placebo. CDR3 sequence (DNA): TGTGCCAGCAGTTACACCTACGAGCAGTACTTC. It encodes CASSYTYEQYF.